This T cell receptor beta chain is drawn from a study of identical twins. A universal primer site was added by template switching, and unique molecular identifiers were carried by the cDNA. TCRdb processed the 5' RACE reads anew with MiXCR; each CDR3 protein has one entry. Of about 450,000 distinct CDR3 sequences in the sample, about 18% were seen once. With V trimmed by 5 bases and J by 5 bases, 12 bases remained unmatched. The CDR3 spans 17 residues. CDR1 MDHEN and CDR2 SYDVKM come from the germline V gene. Whole-study results and caveats: Monozygotic twin pairs showed more out-of-frame TCR alpha sharing than models estimated.

Notes on this clonotype: Its antigen remains unknown.

The TCR comes from a man aged 45 to 65 in good health. Sample: naive T cells sorted from blood. The V gene is TRBV28, the J gene TRBJ2-3, with TRBD1 matching over 11 bases. This CDR3 is CASSGRVGQGVRDTQYF. The CDR3 DNA sequence: TGTGCCAGCAGTGGCCGGGTGGGACAGGGGGTGAGAGATACGCAGTATTTT.